The 18 T cell receptor beta chains presented below share a single source sample, sequenced in a study of shared clonotypes between healthy human individuals. Generated by immunoSEQ multiplex PCR, the TCRdb table keeps only in-frame clones and is missing some. Of 2,500,000 or so clones in the sample, roughly 92% are singletons; the top ten hold 0.37%. The sample taken for sequencing was naive CD4+ T cells from PBMCs. Specified subset: CD45RA+ positively selected. These receptors were obtained from a man in his late teens or twenties in good health. Some clones in this sample may be carry-over from other donors' samples.

This clone was counted once. This chain connects TRBV9 to TRBJ2-7, with D tentatively TRBD2 (5 bases). Trimming cost V 0 bases and J 4 bases, with 11 bases left between them. Looked up from germline, CDR1 is SGDLS and CDR2 is YYNGEE. There are 14 residues in the CDR3. The CDR3 sequence: CASSVERESYEQYF. Written as DNA, the CDR3 is TGTGCCAGCAGCGTAGAGAGGGAATCGTACGAGCAGTACTTC.

The rearrangement joins TRBV4-1 to TRBJ1-3; a possible D gene is TRBD1 (6 bases). From germline, CDR1 is MGHRA and CDR2 YSYEKL. This CDR3 is built from 20 residues. Deletions cut 2 bases from V and 4 bases from J, with 27 bases between. The chain's CDR3 is CASSQSGQIPNRRSGNTIYF. CDR3 nucleotides: TGCGCCAGCAGCCAAAGTGGACAGATCCCCAATAGGCGATCGGGAAACACCATATATTTT.

V gene TRBV19 combines with J gene TRBJ2-1, with TRBD1 matching 11 bases. The V gene's germline CDR1 is LNHDA and CDR2 SQIVND (reference sequence). J gave up 15 bases and V 5 bases, and 6 bases lay outside the gene matches. The length of the CDR3 is 12 residues. The CDR3 sequence: CASSPRTGGLFF. CDR3 DNA: TGTGCCAGTAGTCCCCGGACAGGGGGCCTGTTCTTC. Supplemented by reference TRBV19 and TRBJ2-1, the full variable domain reads DGGITQSPKYLFRKEGQNVTLSCEQNLNHDAMYWYRQDPGQGLRLIYYSQIVNDFQKGDIAEGYSVSREKKESFPLTVTSAQKNPTAFYLCASSPRTGGLFFGPGTRLTVL.

Only one count was recorded for this clone. The chain links TRBV6-1 to TRBJ2-7; 7 bases align to TRBD1. Trimming at V came to 3 bases and at J to 3 bases, leaving 11 bases not matched to a gene. The CDR3 sequence is 16 residues long. Germline V gene lookup returns CDR1 MNHNS and CDR2 SASEGT. The CDR3 region has the DNA TGTGCCAGCAGTGATGGGATTCCGGGACAGAGCTACGAGCAGTACTTC. This sequence encodes CASSDGIPGQSYEQYF.

V usage is TRBV7-7 and J usage is TRBJ2-7; D is perhaps TRBD1 (8 bases). The V and J ends lost 5 bases and 3 bases respectively, with 14 bases between them. The CDR3 loop spans 14 amino acids. Looked up from germline, CDR1 is SSHAT and CDR2 is FNYEAQ (reference sequence). CDR3 protein: CASSKDREGYEQYF. The CDR3 DNA reads as TGTGCCAGCAGCAAGGACAGGGAGGGCTACGAGCAGTACTTC.

The chain uses TRBV27 and TRBJ2-2; D is unclear. The CDR3 totals 19 residues. The germline V and J ends were trimmed by 5 bases and 0 bases, with 22 bases remaining between them. The V gene's germline CDR1 is MNHEY and CDR2 SMNVEV (reference sequence). The CDR3, as DNA: TGTGCCAGCAGTAACCGATTAACTCCCCTAGACGCGAACACCGGGGAGCTGTTTTTT. Translated: CASSNRLTPLDANTGELFF.

This chain joins TRBV5-4 and TRBJ2-7, with 13 bases identical to TRBD2. V shed 2 bases and J 2 bases; nucleotides not matched to a gene: 1. The CDR3 has 15 amino acids. The germline V gene has CDR1 SGHNT and CDR2 YYREEE (reference sequence). The chain's CDR3 is CASSFGLAGAYEQYF. Written as DNA, the CDR3 is TGTGCCAGCAGCTTCGGACTAGCGGGAGCCTACGAGCAGTACTTC.

This clone was detected only once. J is TRBJ2-1 and V is TRBV5-1, with 10 bases that match TRBD2. The CDR3 has 15 amino acids. The germline V gene encodes CDR1 SGHRS and CDR2 YFSETQ. V dropped 2 bases and J dropped 9; count of bases not matched to a gene: 8. The CDR3 DNA is TGCGCCAGCAGCTTCGTCGGGACTAGCGATTCTGAGCAGTTCTTC. Protein sequence: CASSFVGTSDSEQFF. The full variable domain, in which reference TRBV5-1 and TRBJ2-1 provide the parts outside the CDR3, is KAGVTQTPRYLIKTRGQQVTLSCSPISGHRSVSWYQQTPGQGLQFLFEYFSETQRNKGNFPGRFSGRQFSNSRSEMNVSTLELGDSALYLCASSFVGTSDSEQFFGPGTRLTVL.

As to this clone: Other nucleotide sequences in the sample specify the same CDR3. As DNA, the CDR3 is TGTGCCAGCAGCCCACGACAGGGTGCACCGGGCGAGCAGTACTTC. Protein product: CASSPRQGAPGEQYF. The chain couples TRBV9 to TRBJ2-7, with 7 bases lining up with TRBD1. V lost 4 bases and J lost 6; bases outside the gene matches: 13. CDR3 length: 15 amino acids. Germline values: CDR1 SGDLS, CDR2 YYNGEE. The variable domain in full, with the rest retrieved from reference TRBV9 and TRBJ2-7, is DSGVTQTPKHLITATGQRVTLRCSPRSGDLSVYWYQQSLDQGLQFLIQYYNGEERAKGNILERFSAQQFPDLHSELNLSSLELGDSALYFCASSPRQGAPGEQYFGPGTRLTVT.

Concerning this clone: The sample contains more than one DNA sequence encoding this CDR3. This chain connects TRBV9 to TRBJ1-1, with D possibly being TRBD1 (5 bases). V lost 0 bases to trimming and J lost 2 bases, with 8 bases between them. The germline V gene encodes CDR1 SGDLS and CDR2 YYNGEE. CDR3 length: 14 residues. As DNA, the CDR3 is TGTGCCAGCAGCGTAGGGCAGGGAAACACTGAAGCTTTCTTT. It yields the protein CASSVGQGNTEAFF.

The genes are TRBV7-6 and TRBJ2-7, with TRBD1 as a possible D gene (5 bases). CDR1 SGHVS and CDR2 FNYEAQ come from the germline V gene. The CDR3 covers 14 residues. V was clipped by 1 base and J by 2 bases, with 9 bases between them. Here the CDR3 reads CASSLGPGPYEQYF. In DNA form, the CDR3 reads TGTGCCAGCAGCTTAGGTCCAGGGCCCTACGAGCAGTACTTC. Full variable domain (rest looked up from reference TRBV7-6 and TRBJ2-7): GAGVSQSPRYKVTKRGQDVALRCDPISGHVSLYWYRQALGQGPEFLTYFNYEAQQDKSGLPNDRFSAERPEGSISTLTIQRTEQRDSAMYRCASSLGPGPYEQYFGPGTRLTVT.

V usage is TRBV7-6 and J usage is TRBJ2-7; D is possibly TRBD1 (5 bases). Germline CDR1 and CDR2: SGHVS and FNYEAQ. With 1 base removed from V and 2 bases from J, the gap between germline ends came to 15 bases. This CDR3 is 16 amino acids long. The CDR3 sequence is CASSLEGFGAPYEQYF. CDR3 DNA: TGTGCCAGCAGCTTAGAGGGATTTGGGGCACCCTACGAGCAGTACTTC.

J is TRBJ2-6 and V is TRBV29-1; the D is unclear. V was clipped by 7 bases and J by 0 bases, with 10 bases between them. The CDR3 runs to 14 residues. Germline CDR1 SQVTM, CDR2 ANQGSEA. Here the CDR3 reads CSAEDPSGANVLTF. The CDR3 DNA is TGCAGCGCCGAGGACCCCTCTGGGGCCAACGTCCTGACTTTC. The variable domain in full, with the rest retrieved from reference TRBV29-1 and TRBJ2-6, is SAVISQKPSRDICQRGTSLTIQCQVDSQVTMMFWYRQQPGQSLTLIATANQGSEATYESGFVIDKFPISRPNLTFSTLTVSNMSPEDSSIYLCSAEDPSGANVLTFGAGSRLTVL.

CDR3 sequence: CASSPRVKDWDEQFF. Here the CDR3 DNA reads TGTGCCAGCAGCCCGAGGGTTAAGGATTGGGATGAGCAGTTCTTC. This chain links TRBV7-9 with TRBJ2-1; weak D call: TRBD2 (5 bases). Germline V lookup: CDR1 SEHNR, CDR2 FQNEAQ (reference sequence). The CDR3 sequence is 15 residues long. V was clipped by 5 bases and J by 8 bases, with 19 bases between them. Full variable domain (missing parts from reference TRBV7-9 and TRBJ2-1): DTGVSQNPRHKITKRGQNVTFRCDPISEHNRLYWYRQTLGQGPEFLTYFQNEAQLEKSRLLSDRFSAERPKGSFSTLEIQRTEQGDSAMYLCASSPRVKDWDEQFFGPGTRLTVL.

The J gene is TRBJ2-7, the V gene TRBV19, with a weak D call TRBD1 (6 bases). V was trimmed by 2 bases and J by 7 bases, leaving 15 bases between them. The CDR3 consists of 14 residues. Germline loops: CDR1 LNHDA, CDR2 SQIVND (reference sequence). CDR3 sequence (DNA): TGTGCCAGTAGTATACCTGGGACACCCTGGGAGCAGTACTTC. Amino acid sequence: CASSIPGTPWEQYF.

The chain uses TRBV5-4 and TRBJ1-3, with TRBD1 matching over 8 bases. This CDR3 comprises 16 residues. Germline-derived CDR1 and CDR2 are SGHNT and YYREEE (reference sequence). The V and J ends lost 4 bases and 0 bases, in that order; junction bases with no gene match: 6. In DNA, the CDR3 is TGTGCCAGCAGCCCGGACAGGGCGAGCTCTGGAAACACCATATATTTT. Encoded protein: CASSPDRASSGNTIYF.

The V call is TRBV5-1, the J call TRBJ1-1; no reliable D call. Looked up from germline, CDR1 is SGHRS and CDR2 is YFSETQ. Trimming left V 4 bases short and J 3 bases short, with 16 bases between. The CDR3 totals 15 residues. Here the CDR3 DNA reads TGCGCCAGCAGCCCGTCGCTAACAGCCTACACTGAAGCTTTCTTT. Translated: CASSPSLTAYTEAFF. Full variable domain (outside the CDR3, taken from reference TRBV5-1 and TRBJ1-1): KAGVTQTPRYLIKTRGQQVTLSCSPISGHRSVSWYQQTPGQGLQFLFEYFSETQRNKGNFPGRFSGRQFSNSRSEMNVSTLELGDSALYLCASSPSLTAYTEAFFGQGTRLTVV.

The rearrangement links TRBV28 to TRBJ2-3; the D is unclear. Trimming took off 2 bases at V and 6 bases at J, with 15 bases between the two ends. CDR1 and CDR2 from the germline V gene are MDHEN and SYDVKM. The CDR3 has 15 residues. Here the CDR3 reads CASSLTSSGLDTQYF. DNA of the CDR3: TGTGCCAGCAGTTTAACGTCCTCTGGGTTGGATACGCAGTATTTT.